A single sample is the source of the 14 T cell receptor beta chains below, sequenced in a study of shared clonotypes between healthy human individuals. TCRdb's table, derived via immunoSEQ multiplex PCR, lists solely in-frame clones and lacks some. The repertoire holds about 610,000 clones, with approximately 97% as singletons. Material for sequencing was naive CD4+ T cells sorted from blood. Subset in this sample: CD45RA+ positively selected. The receptors stem from a woman aged 25 to 45 in good health.

The rearrangement links TRBV5-6 to TRBJ2-4, with 10 bases matching TRBD1. The V and J ends lost 3 bases and 3 bases, in that order; junction bases with no gene match: 15. CDR3 size: 19 residues. Germline loops: CDR1 SGHDT, CDR2 YYEEEE. The chain's CDR3 is CASSYPNSGTGDGKNIQYF. The CDR3 region has the DNA TGTGCCAGCAGCTACCCTAACTCCGGGACAGGGGACGGCAAAAACATTCAGTACTTC.

The chain uses TRBV5-1 and TRBJ2-1; 7 nucleotides line up with TRBD1. This CDR3 comprises 14 residues. The germline V gene encodes CDR1 SGHRS and CDR2 YFSETQ. Trimming at V came to 2 bases and at J to 5 bases, leaving 4 bases not matched to a gene. The chain's CDR3 is CASSLQGLHNEQFF. The CDR3 DNA follows: TGCGCCAGCAGCTTACAGGGGTTACACAATGAGCAGTTCTTC.

J is TRBJ2-7 and V is TRBV28; a possible D gene is TRBD2 (6 bases). The CDR3 contains 15 residues. Trimming left V 3 bases short and J 2 bases short, with 14 bases between. From germline, CDR1 is MDHEN and CDR2 SYDVKM. The CDR3 region is CASSLGGASPYEQYF. In nucleotides, the CDR3 is TGTGCCAGCAGTTTGGGCGGGGCCTCCCCCTACGAGCAGTACTTC.

This chain connects TRBV11-2 to TRBJ2-2; D not certain. This CDR3 region has 17 residues. CDR1 is SGHAT and CDR2 is FQNNGV in the germline V gene. Trimming left V 5 bases short and J 7 bases short, with 23 bases between. CDR3 residues: CASSPLPRTEGHGELFF. As DNA, the CDR3 is TGTGCCAGCAGCCCCCTGCCCCGAACAGAAGGCCACGGGGAGCTGTTTTTT.

The chain joins TRBV19 to TRBJ2-2, with TRBD1 matching over 7 bases. CDR1 is LNHDA and CDR2 is SQIVND in the germline V gene (reference sequence). J lost 1 base, V lost 7 bases, and 3 bases had no gene match. The CDR3 sequence is 14 residues long. In nucleotides, the CDR3 is TGTGCCAGTAAAAGGGACAGGAACACCGGGGAGCTGTTTTTT. Its protein is CASKRDRNTGELFF.

This clone appeared a few times. The V and J genes are TRBV30 and TRBJ1-1; D might be TRBD1 (5 bases). The CDR3 sequence is 13 residues long. V was cut by 0 bases and J by 1 base, with 6 bases left in between. Looked up from germline, CDR1 is GTSNPN and CDR2 is SVGIG (reference sequence). CDR3 region: CAWSVGQNTEAFF. CDR3 nucleotides: TGTGCCTGGAGTGTGGGGCAGAACACTGAAGCTTTCTTT. Complete variable domain (other parts from reference TRBV30 and TRBJ1-1): SQTIHQWPATLVQPVGSPLSLECTVEGTSNPNLYWYRQAAGRGLQLLFYSVGIGQISSEVPQNLSASRPQDRQFILSSKKLLLSDSGFYLCAWSVGQNTEAFFGQGTRLTVV.

The chain employs TRBV28 and TRBJ1-1; the D is unclear. The CDR3 runs 13 residues. V lost 7 bases and J 6 bases, leaving 15 bases between the germline ends. From germline, CDR1 is MDHEN and CDR2 SYDVKM. The CDR3 DNA sequence: TGTGCCAGCACCCCCAACCCCCGGGCTGAAGCTTTCTTT. Translation: CASTPNPRAEAFF.

CDR3 region: CASSPFDRYNEQFF. In nucleotides, the CDR3 is TGTGCCAGCAGCCCCTTTGACCGATACAATGAGCAGTTCTTC. The gene calls are TRBV7-2 and TRBJ2-1; D is unclear. Germline V gives CDR1 SGHTA, CDR2 FQGNSA. V dropped 5 bases and J dropped 4 bases, with 12 bases sitting between them. CDR3 length: 14 residues.

This chain uses TRBV18 with TRBJ2-7, with D hard to call. Germline values: CDR1 KGHSH, CDR2 LQKENI. V was clipped by 4 bases and J by 0 bases, with 10 bases between them. CDR3 length: 14 residues. CDR3 sequence: CASSLVSSSYEQYF. For the CDR3, the DNA is TGTGCCAGCTCACTAGTTAGCAGCTCCTACGAGCAGTACTTC.

This rearrangement joins TRBV28 to TRBJ2-7; D tentatively fits TRBD1 or TRBD2 (5 bases each). V was trimmed by 3 bases and J by 2 bases, leaving 17 bases between them. Germline V gene sequence: CDR1 MDHEN, CDR2 SYDVKM. The CDR3 consists of 16 residues. The CDR3: CASSFRRRGAPYEQYF. Written as DNA, the CDR3 is TGTGCCAGCAGTTTTAGAAGGAGAGGGGCCCCCTACGAGCAGTACTTC.

This CDR3 is CASSLRGAYEQYF. The CDR3 bases are TGCGCCAGCAGCTTGCGGGGGGCCTACGAGCAGTACTTC. This chain joins TRBV5-1 and TRBJ2-7; TRBD2 matches 7 bases. This CDR3 has 13 residues. J lost 2 bases, V lost 1 base, and 0 bases had no gene match. Germline CDR1 and CDR2: SGHRS and YFSETQ.

The J gene is TRBJ1-2, the V gene TRBV28; D is perhaps TRBD1 (5 bases). CDR3 size: 13 residues. Germline lookup yields CDR1 MDHEN and CDR2 SYDVKM. Deletions cut 7 bases from V and 5 bases from J, with 14 bases between. CDR3 amino acids: CASTPVPGYGYTF. In DNA form, the CDR3 reads TGTGCCAGCACCCCCGTCCCAGGGTATGGCTACACCTTC.

V and J are TRBV18 and TRBJ2-1, with D possibly matching TRBD2 (6 bases). Looked up from germline, CDR1 is KGHSH and CDR2 is LQKENI. V lost 3 bases, J lost 2 bases, and 14 bases lay in between. The CDR3 covers 16 residues. For the CDR3, the DNA is TGTGCCAGCTCACCCCGTCCGGGGGTGACCTACAATGAGCAGTTCTTC. Its protein is CASSPRPGVTYNEQFF. The whole variable domain, remainder taken from reference TRBV18 and TRBJ2-1, is NAGVMQNPRHLVRRRGQEARLRCSPMKGHSHVYWYRQLPEEGLKFMVYLQKENIIDESGMPKERFSAEFPKEGPSILRIQQVVRGDSAAYFCASSPRPGVTYNEQFFGPGTRLTVL.

The chain has TRBV27 and TRBJ2-1; 7 bases map to TRBD2. V shed 4 bases, J shed 5 bases, and the junction held 14 bases outside the gene matches. Germline CDR1 MNHEY, CDR2 SMNVEV (reference sequence). CDR3 size: 17 residues. CDR3 nucleotides: TGTGCCAGCAGTTCACTTCTCGTAGCGGGCCGCAACAATGAGCAGTTCTTC. Translating gives CASSSLLVAGRNNEQFF.